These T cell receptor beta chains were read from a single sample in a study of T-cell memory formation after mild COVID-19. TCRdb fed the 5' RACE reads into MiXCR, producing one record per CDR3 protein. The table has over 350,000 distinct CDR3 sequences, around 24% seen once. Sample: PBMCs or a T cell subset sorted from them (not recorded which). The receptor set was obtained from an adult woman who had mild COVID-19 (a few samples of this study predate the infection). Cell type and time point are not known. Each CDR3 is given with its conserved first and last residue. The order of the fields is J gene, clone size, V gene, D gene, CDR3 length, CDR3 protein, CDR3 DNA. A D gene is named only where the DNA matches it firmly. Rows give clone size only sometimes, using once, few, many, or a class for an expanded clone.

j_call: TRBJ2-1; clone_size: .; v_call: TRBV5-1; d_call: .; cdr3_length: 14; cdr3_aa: CASSGGRPRNEQLF; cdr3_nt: TGCGCCAGCAGCGGGGGACGGCCCCGGAATGAGCAGTTATTC
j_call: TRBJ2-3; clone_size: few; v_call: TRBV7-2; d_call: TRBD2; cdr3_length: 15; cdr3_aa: CASSLAGSGHNTQYF; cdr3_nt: TGTGCCAGCAGCTTAGCGGGTAGCGGGCACAATACGCAGTATTTT
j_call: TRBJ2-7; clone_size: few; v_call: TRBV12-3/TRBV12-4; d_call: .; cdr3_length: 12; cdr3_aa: CASRLIGYEQYF; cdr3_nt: TGTGCCAGCAGGTTGATAGGTTACGAGCAGTACTTC
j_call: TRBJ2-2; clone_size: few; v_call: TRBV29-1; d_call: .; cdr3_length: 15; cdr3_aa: CSARRDTGETGELFF; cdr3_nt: TGCAGCGCGCGGAGGGACACGGGAGAGACCGGGGAGCTGTTTTTT
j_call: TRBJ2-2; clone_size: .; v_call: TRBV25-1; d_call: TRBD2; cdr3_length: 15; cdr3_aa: CASSETGGPAGELFF; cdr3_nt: TGTGCCAGCAGTGAAACGGGAGGGCCCGCCGGGGAGCTGTTTTTT
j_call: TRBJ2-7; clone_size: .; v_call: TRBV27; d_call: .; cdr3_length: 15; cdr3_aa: CASSLTPASSYEQYF; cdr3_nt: TGTGCCAGCAGCCTGACGCCAGCATCCTCCTACGAGCAGTACTTC
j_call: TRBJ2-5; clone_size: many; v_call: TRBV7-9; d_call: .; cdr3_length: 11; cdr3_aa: CASSWGLPTYF; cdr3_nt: TGTGCCAGCAGCTGGGGACTCCCCACATACTTC
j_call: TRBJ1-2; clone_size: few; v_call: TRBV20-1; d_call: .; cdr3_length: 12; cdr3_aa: CSATGGDYGYTF; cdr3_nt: TGCAGTGCTACTGGGGGTGACTATGGCTACACCTTC
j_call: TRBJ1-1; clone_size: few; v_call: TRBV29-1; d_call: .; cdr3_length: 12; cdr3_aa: CSVEDGRGEAFF; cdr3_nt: TGCAGCGTTGAAGATGGACGGGGTGAAGCTTTCTTT
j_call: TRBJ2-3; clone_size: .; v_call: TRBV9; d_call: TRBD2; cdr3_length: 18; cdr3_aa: CASSVASTSGGYTDTQYF; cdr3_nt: TGTGCCAGCAGCGTAGCTTCCACTAGCGGGGGGTACACAGATACGCAGTATTTT
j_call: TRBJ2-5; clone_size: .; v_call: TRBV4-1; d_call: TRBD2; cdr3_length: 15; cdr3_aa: CASSQDLAGDETQYF; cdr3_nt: TGCGCCAGCAGCCAAGATCTAGCGGGGGATGAGACCCAGTACTTC
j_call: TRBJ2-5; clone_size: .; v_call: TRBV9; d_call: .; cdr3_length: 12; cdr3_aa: CASSTYQETQYF; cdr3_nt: TGTGCCAGCAGCACCTACCAAGAGACCCAGTACTTC
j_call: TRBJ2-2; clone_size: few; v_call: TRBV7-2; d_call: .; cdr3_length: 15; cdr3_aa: CASSPSTLRAGELFF; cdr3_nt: TGTGCCAGCAGCCCCTCGACTCTACGGGCCGGGGAGCTGTTTTTT
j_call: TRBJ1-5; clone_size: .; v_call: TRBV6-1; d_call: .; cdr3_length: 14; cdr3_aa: CASSEGQENQPQHF; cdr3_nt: TGTGCCAGCAGTGAAGGACAGGAGAATCAGCCCCAGCATTTT
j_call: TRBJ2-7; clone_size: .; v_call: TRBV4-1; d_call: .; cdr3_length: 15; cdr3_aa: CASSRERGEAYEQYF; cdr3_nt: TGCGCCAGCAGCCGAGAGCGTGGGGAAGCCTACGAGCAGTACTTC
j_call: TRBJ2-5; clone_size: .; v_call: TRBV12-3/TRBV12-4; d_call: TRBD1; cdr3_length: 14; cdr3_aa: CASSLQTGQETQYF; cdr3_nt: TGTGCCAGCAGTCTTCAGACAGGGCAAGAGACCCAGTACTTC
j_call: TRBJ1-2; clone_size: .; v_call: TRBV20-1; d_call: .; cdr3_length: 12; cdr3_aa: CSADSHNYGYTF; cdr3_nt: TGCAGTGCTGACAGCCATAACTATGGCTACACCTTC
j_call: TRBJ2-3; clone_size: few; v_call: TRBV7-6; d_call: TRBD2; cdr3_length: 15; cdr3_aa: CASSQTSGSTDTQYF; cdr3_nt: TGTGCCAGCAGCCAGACTAGCGGTAGCACAGATACGCAGTATTTT
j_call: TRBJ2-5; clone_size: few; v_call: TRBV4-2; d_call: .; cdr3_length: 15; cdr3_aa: CASSQDGHPEETQYF; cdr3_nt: TGTGCCAGCAGCCAAGATGGTCACCCGGAAGAGACCCAGTACTTC
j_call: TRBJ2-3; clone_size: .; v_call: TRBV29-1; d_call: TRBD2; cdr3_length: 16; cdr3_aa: CSVDRLAGRGTDTQYF; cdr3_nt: TGCAGCGTTGACCGCCTAGCGGGACGGGGGACAGATACGCAGTATTTT
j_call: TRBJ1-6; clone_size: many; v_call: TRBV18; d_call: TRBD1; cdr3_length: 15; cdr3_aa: CASPERDRISSPLHF; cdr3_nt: TGTGCCAGCCCTGAAAGGGACAGGATATCGTCACCCCTCCACTTT
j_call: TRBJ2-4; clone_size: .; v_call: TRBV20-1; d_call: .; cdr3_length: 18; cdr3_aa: CSASNVLGGRPAKNIQYF; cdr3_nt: TGCAGTGCTAGTAATGTCCTCGGCGGGCGGCCAGCCAAAAACATTCAGTACTTC
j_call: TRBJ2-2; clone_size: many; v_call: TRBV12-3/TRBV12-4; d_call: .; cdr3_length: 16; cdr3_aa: CASTHLRNINTGELFF; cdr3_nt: TGTGCCAGCACACACCTTCGGAACATCAACACCGGGGAGCTGTTTTTT
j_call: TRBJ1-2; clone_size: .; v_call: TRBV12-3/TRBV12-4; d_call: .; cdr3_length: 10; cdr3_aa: CASGGTGYTF; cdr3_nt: TGTGCCAGCGGAGGTACTGGCTACACCTTC
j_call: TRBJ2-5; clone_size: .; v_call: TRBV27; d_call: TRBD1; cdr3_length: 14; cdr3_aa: CASSLADRAQTQYF; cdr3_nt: TGTGCCAGCAGTTTAGCCGACAGGGCACAGACCCAGTACTTC